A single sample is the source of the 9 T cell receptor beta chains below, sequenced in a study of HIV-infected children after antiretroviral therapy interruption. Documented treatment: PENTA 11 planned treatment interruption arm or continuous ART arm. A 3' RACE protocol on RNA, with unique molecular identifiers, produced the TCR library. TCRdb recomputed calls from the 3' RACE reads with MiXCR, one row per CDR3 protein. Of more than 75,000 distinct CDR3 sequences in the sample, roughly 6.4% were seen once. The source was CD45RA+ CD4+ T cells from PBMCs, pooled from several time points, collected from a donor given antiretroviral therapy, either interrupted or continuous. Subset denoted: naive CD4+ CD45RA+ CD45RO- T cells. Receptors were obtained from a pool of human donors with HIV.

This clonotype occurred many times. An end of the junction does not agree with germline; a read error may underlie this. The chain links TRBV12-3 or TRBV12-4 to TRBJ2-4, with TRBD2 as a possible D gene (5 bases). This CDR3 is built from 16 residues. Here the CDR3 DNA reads TGTGCCAGCAGTCCCAACAACCAGCGGCCCGAGGGCATTCAGTACTTT. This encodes CASSPNNQRPEGIQYF.

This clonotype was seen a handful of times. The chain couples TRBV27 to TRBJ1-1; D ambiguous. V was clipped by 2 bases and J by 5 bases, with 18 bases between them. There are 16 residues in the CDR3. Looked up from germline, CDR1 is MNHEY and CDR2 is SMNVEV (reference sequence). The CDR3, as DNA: TGTGCCAGCAGTTTAGTCTCGGTCCCTCTCTTGACTGAAGCTTTCTTT. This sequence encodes CASSLVSVPLLTEAFF.

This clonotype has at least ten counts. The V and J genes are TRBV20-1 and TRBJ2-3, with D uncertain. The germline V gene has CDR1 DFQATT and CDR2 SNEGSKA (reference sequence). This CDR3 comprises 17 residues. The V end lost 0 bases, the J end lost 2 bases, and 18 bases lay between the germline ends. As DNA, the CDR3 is TGCAGTGCTAGAGATTTGGGAAAACAAGCGTTCACAGATACGCAGTATTTT. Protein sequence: CSARDLGKQAFTDTQYF.

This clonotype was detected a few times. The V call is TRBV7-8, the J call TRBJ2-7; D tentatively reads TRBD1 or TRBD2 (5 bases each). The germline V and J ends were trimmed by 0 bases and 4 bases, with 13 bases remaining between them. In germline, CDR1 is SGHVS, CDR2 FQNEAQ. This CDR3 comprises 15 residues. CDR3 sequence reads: CASSLARDLPYEQYF. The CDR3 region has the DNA TGTGCCAGCAGCTTAGCGAGGGACCTCCCGTACGAGCAGTACTTC.

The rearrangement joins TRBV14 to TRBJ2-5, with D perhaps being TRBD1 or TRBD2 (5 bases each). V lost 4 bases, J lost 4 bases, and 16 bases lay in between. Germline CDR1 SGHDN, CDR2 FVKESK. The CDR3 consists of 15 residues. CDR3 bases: TGTGCCAGCAGCCTCCACCCGGGGACGGTAGAGACCCAGTACTTC. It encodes CASSLHPGTVETQYF.

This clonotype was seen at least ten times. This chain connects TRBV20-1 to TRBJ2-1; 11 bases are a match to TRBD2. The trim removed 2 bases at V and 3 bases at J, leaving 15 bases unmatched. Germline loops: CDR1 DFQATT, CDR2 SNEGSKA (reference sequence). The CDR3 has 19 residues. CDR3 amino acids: CSARISGGAAAGLYNEQFF. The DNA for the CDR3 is TGCAGTGCTAGAATTAGCGGGGGGGCCGCTGCGGGTCTCTACAATGAGCAGTTCTTC.

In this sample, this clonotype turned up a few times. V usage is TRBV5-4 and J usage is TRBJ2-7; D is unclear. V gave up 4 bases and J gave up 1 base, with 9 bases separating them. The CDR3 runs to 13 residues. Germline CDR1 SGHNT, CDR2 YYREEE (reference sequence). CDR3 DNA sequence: TGTGCCAGCAGCCTTTGGCGGTCCTACGAGCAGTACTTC. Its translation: CASSLWRSYEQYF.

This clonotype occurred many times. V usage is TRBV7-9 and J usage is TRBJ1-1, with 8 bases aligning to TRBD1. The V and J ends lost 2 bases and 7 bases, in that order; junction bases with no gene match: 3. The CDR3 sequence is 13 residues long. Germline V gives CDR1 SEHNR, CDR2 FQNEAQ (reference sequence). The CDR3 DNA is TGTGCCAGCAGCTTACTAACAGGGGGTGAAGCTTTCTTT. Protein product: CASSLLTGGEAFF.

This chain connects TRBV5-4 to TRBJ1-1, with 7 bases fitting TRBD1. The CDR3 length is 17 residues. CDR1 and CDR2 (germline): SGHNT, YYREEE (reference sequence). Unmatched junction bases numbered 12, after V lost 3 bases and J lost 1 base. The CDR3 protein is CASSWGTVGLGNTEAFF. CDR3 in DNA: TGTGCCAGCAGCTGGGGGACAGTCGGCTTAGGGAACACTGAAGCTTTCTTT.